The present entry profiles one TCR beta chain with its context. Which antigen it targets is not known. No quality values exist for individual bases; no much larger clone is one base distant. Every donor in the study was a healthy Caucasian. The twin cohort comprised three pairs of female monozygotic twins, all aged about 18 to 30 years. Positive isolation kits from Invitrogen were used to isolate CD4+ and CD8+ T cell populations. Receptor amplification or capture employed 5' RACE. Sequencing relied on an Illumina HiSeq 2000. Template switching introduced a universal primer binding site; the final cDNA contained a unique molecular identifier, enabling accurate counting of TCR cDNA molecules. Specific primers in the conserved constant-segment region were used to synthesize first-strand cDNA for the TCR alpha and beta chains. To control for contamination, every cDNA library was double barcoded, receiving both a SMART-Mk sample barcode and Illumina barcodes. TruSeq adapter sequences, together with Illumina sample barcodes, were added in two successive PCR steps. The Illumina HiSeq platform was used with custom primers to sequence TCR alpha and beta cDNA libraries. The source study handled its data this way. MiGEC was used to process raw reads and extract unique molecular identifiers, and MiXCR was used to find CDR3 positions. For each individual, recombination models were inferred using an EM algorithm with the repgenHMM and IGoR tools. Shared clonotypes were analyzed with the tcR package in R, and sharing was normalized by the product of cloneset sizes. To study raw recombination without the effects of thymic and clonal selection, out-of-frame nonproductive sequences were analyzed. TCRdb took the public reads, trimmed them with fastp at Q25, ran MiXCR for clone calling and kept in-frame beta chains. Records with the same CDR3 protein are collapsed into one entry carrying the most frequent genes and DNA. The V and J calls here are based on TCRdb, not the publication. This sample comprises roughly 290,000 distinct CDR3 sequences, 8% to 9.5% of them detected only once. The ten largest account for roughly 6.8% of the sample.

The germline V gene specifies MDHEN as CDR1 and SYDVKM as CDR2. Cut back by 3 bases and 6 bases, the V and J ends lie 24 bases apart. Taken from cysteine to phenylalanine, the CDR3 has 17 residues. The sequence is cut down to CDR3 DNA, 51 bases in frame from base 1. The source of the sample is a study of identical twins listed by TCRdb under 2016. Notes on the research overall: To test whether fetal clonotypes persist, this study deep-sequenced TCR alpha and beta repertoires from monozygotic twins, from unrelated adults of various ages, and from cord blood. To rule out contamination, replicate twin experiments were performed at different times with different library preparation protocols.

The research as a whole found: Zero-insertion analyses could be partly confounded by invariant T cells such as MAIT and iNKT, though diverse VJ usage argued against such confounding for most clonotypes. Fewer insertions were carried by abundant cord blood beta clonotypes; a weaker similar trend was observed in young adult naive repertoires, while no such trend was observed in memory repertoires. Compared with coincidental sharing between unrelated individuals, out-of-frame TCR alpha sequences shared between twins showed an excess of sequences with low generation probability. In monozygotic twins, recombination models systematically underestimated out-of-frame TCR alpha sharing, but the models matched the sharing seen between unrelated individuals. A weaker excess of twin sharing was found in beta out-of-frame sequences because the signal-to-noise ratio was lowered by fewer shared sequences. Because the same donors could not be followed over many years, the conclusions relied on cross-sectional statistical analysis.

The same sample was also studied in work on yellow fever vaccine responses in identical twins. The second paper states: According to the authors, in identical twins the way T cells responded to vaccination appeared partly convergent and partly personalized. In the study, vaccine-responding T cell clones were precisely tracked in identical twins.

The receptor was isolated from a woman under 30 in good health. This receptor chain uses TRBV28 and TRBJ2-7, with the D gene not confidently named. The sequencing input was CD8+ T cells sorted from blood. The nucleotide sequence reads as follows: TGTGCCAGCAGTTTCAGTCTGAGTGGGCCTTCTCCACTCGAGCAGTACTTC. It codes for CASSFSLSGPSPLEQYF.